One sample yielded the 10 T cell receptor beta chains listed below, sequenced in a study of radiotherapy plus CTLA-4 blockade in lung cancer. TCRdb's copy holds only in-frame clones and misses some; the assay was immunoSEQ multiplex PCR. This sample carries 55,000 to 75,000 clones, approximately 79% of them seen once, and the ten largest clones take about 15%. Material: peripheral blood, obtained from a patient treated with radiotherapy plus ipilimumab. Every receptor here comes from a human donor with non-small cell lung cancer whose response to radiotherapy plus ipilimumab could not be evaluated. Some clones in this sample may be carry-over from other donors' samples.

The V call is TRBV6-6, the J call TRBJ2-3, with 7 bases that match TRBD2. The CDR3 extends over 14 amino acids. V gave up 6 bases and J gave up 1 base; unmatched junction bases: 4. In germline, CDR1 is MNHNY, CDR2 SVGAGI (reference sequence). CDR3 amino acids: CASSHGLGTDTQYF. The CDR3 coding sequence is TGTGCCAGCAGCCATGGACTAGGCACAGATACGCAGTATTTT.

The chain is built from TRBV7-8 and TRBJ2-2; 9 nucleotides line up with TRBD1. This CDR3 has 17 residues. V gave up 0 bases and J gave up 4 bases; unmatched junction bases: 6. Per germline, CDR1 SGHVS and CDR2 FQNEAQ. CDR3 amino acids: CASSLAMTGGITGELFF. CDR3 nucleotide sequence: TGTGCCAGCAGCTTAGCAATGACAGGGGGAATCACCGGGGAGCTGTTTTTT.

V usage is TRBV6-5 and J usage is TRBJ1-5; D not resolved. The CDR3 spans 14 residues. Germline lookup yields CDR1 MNHEY and CDR2 SVGAGI. V was clipped by 0 bases and J by 4 bases, with 7 bases between them. The CDR3 loop is CASSYSAGNQPQHF. The DNA for the CDR3 is TGTGCCAGCAGTTACTCCGCGGGGAATCAGCCCCAGCATTTT.

This clone has a single count. The chain combines TRBV5-1 with TRBJ1-4; no reliable D call. Germline V gives CDR1 SGHRS, CDR2 YFSETQ. V was pared by 4 bases and J by 0 bases, with 7 bases between. This CDR3 has 14 residues. This CDR3 reads CASSPDSTNEKLFF. Written as DNA, the CDR3 is TGCGCCAGCAGCCCCGACTCAACTAATGAAAAACTGTTTTTT.

Regarding this clone: Other DNA sequences in the same sample also yield this CDR3. The rearrangement uses TRBV5-1 and TRBJ2-3; TRBD1 aligns across 10 bases. Germline values: CDR1 SGHRS, CDR2 YFSETQ. The CDR3 has 15 residues. V dropped 0 bases and J dropped 3; count of bases not matched to a gene: 1. The CDR3 is CASSLGQGATDTQYF. CDR3 coding DNA: TGCGCCAGCAGCTTGGGACAGGGGGCTACAGATACGCAGTATTTT.

The chain is built from TRBV7-9 and TRBJ2-5, with 9 bases fitting TRBD1. This CDR3 region has 15 residues. V trimming: 4 bases; J trimming: 2 bases; junction bases outside the gene matches: 5. Germline-derived CDR1 and CDR2 are SEHNR and FQNEAQ (reference sequence). CDR3 DNA: TGTGCCAGCAGCTCCAGGACAGGGGCTCAAGAGACCCAGTACTTC. It yields the protein CASSSRTGAQETQYF.

V gene TRBV4-2 combines with J gene TRBJ1-3; no firm D call. The CDR3 totals 14 residues. V lost 1 base and J lost 4, with 8 bases in between. Germline loops: CDR1 LGHNA, CDR2 YNFKEQ. The CDR3 bases are TGTGCCAGCAGCCAAGGTTTCGAGGGAAACACCATATATTTT. The encoded protein is CASSQGFEGNTIYF.

The chain carries TRBV11-2 and TRBJ2-5; 8 nucleotides match TRBD2. The CDR3 loop spans 15 amino acids. Germline trimming cut 1 base from V and 1 base from J; bases unmatched to any gene: 2. Germline assignment: CDR1 SGHAT and CDR2 FQNNGV. CDR3 amino acids: CASSLAGGLQETQYF. CDR3 nucleotides: TGTGCCAGCAGCTTAGCGGGGGGGCTCCAAGAGACCCAGTACTTC.

The rearrangement joins TRBV27 to TRBJ1-6; D ambiguous. The length of the CDR3 is 14 residues. In germline, CDR1 is MNHEY, CDR2 SMNVEV (reference sequence). The V and J ends lost 6 bases and 0 bases respectively, with 6 bases between them. The CDR3 DNA is TGTGCCAGCAGAGGGAGCTCCTATAATTCACCCCTCCACTTT. As protein: CASRGSSYNSPLHF.

This sequence joins TRBV5-1 and TRBJ1-2, with D uncertain. V was trimmed by 5 bases and J by 3 bases, leaving 20 bases between them. The CDR3 is 16 amino acids. Germline V gives CDR1 SGHRS, CDR2 YFSETQ. The CDR3 DNA reads TGCGCCAGCAGAAAACAGACACTGCCCTCAGACTATGGCTACACCTTC. Translated: CASRKQTLPSDYGYTF.